A single sample is the source of the 7 T cell receptor beta chains below, sequenced in a study of shared clonotypes between healthy human individuals (dated by TCRdb to 2018 to 2021). The receptor library was made with the immunoSEQ multiplex PCR assay. As stored in TCRdb, this immuneACCESS dataset retains in-frame rearrangements with V and J assigned. A fraction of the clones does not appear; measured against another copy, unresolved V genes explain less than half of the discrepancy, and the remainder lacks a known reason. This sample gives about 2 million clones in total; 95% of them show up just once. Around 0.13% of the sample belongs to the ten largest clones. Sequenced sample: naive CD4+ T cells sorted from blood. Interpreted using the paper, the cell subset or site label stands for: CD45RA+ positively selected. Receptor source: a man between 18 and 35 years old in good health.

This sequence joins TRBV5-1 and TRBJ2-7; no firm D call. The CDR3 loop spans 15 amino acids. Deletions cut 0 bases from V and 0 bases from J, with 10 bases between. CDR1 and CDR2 (germline): SGHRS, YFSETQ. In nucleotides, the CDR3 is TGCGCCAGCAGCTTGGCAGGTCCTAGCTCCTACGAGCAGTACTTC. Amino acids: CASSLAGPSSYEQYF.

V gene TRBV6-5 combines with J gene TRBJ2-1, with TRBD2 matching over 12 bases. This CDR3 has 13 residues. CDR1 is MNHEY and CDR2 is SVGAGI in the germline V gene. Losses at the gene ends were 6 bases for V and 10 bases for J; bases not matched to a gene: 4. The CDR3 DNA reads as TGTGCCAGCAGATTCGGACTAGCGGGAGAGCAGTTCTTC. This codes for CASRFGLAGEQFF.

On this clone itself: Other nucleotide sequences in the sample specify the same CDR3. The CDR3, as DNA: TGCAGCGTTGAAGGGACGGGGACCTACGAGCAGTACTTC. This encodes CSVEGTGTYEQYF. The chain joins TRBV29-1 to TRBJ2-7; TRBD2 is a possible D gene (5 bases). The V end was cut by 1 base, the J end by 2 bases, with 9 bases between. Germline V gene data show CDR1 as SQVTM and CDR2 as ANQGSEA. The CDR3 extends over 13 amino acids.

This chain joins TRBV6-6 and TRBJ1-1; the D is unclear. Germline CDR1 MNHNY, CDR2 SVGAGI (reference sequence). The CDR3 consists of 14 residues. The V gene lost 6 bases and the J gene lost 2 bases, with 13 bases spanning the gap. The CDR3 bases are TGTGCCAGCAGAACGACGGAGTACAACACTGAAGCTTTCTTT. It yields the protein CASRTTEYNTEAFF.

This clone has a single count. V usage is TRBV6-6 and J usage is TRBJ1-2, with 8 bases matching TRBD1. V lost 5 bases, J lost 7 bases, and 6 bases stayed unmatched. This CDR3 has 13 residues. Germline V CDR1 and CDR2: MNHNY, SVGAGI (reference sequence). The CDR3 DNA follows: TGTGCCAGCAGTCAGGGGGCCCCGGGTGGCTACACCTTC. Protein product: CASSQGAPGGYTF.

CDR3 coding DNA: TGTGCCAGCAGACGGGCAGGCCTCCGATACGAGCAGTACTTC. Translated: CASRRAGLRYEQYF. The V call is TRBV7-2, the J call TRBJ2-7; D not certain. With 6 bases removed from V and 4 bases from J, the gap between germline ends came to 16 bases. Germline V gives CDR1 SGHTA, CDR2 FQGNSA. This CDR3 region has 14 residues.

Comments on this clone: This may arise from a read error, as a much more abundant clone is one base away. This chain connects TRBV6-4 to TRBJ1-1; no clear D. The CDR3 is 15 residues long. The germline gives CDR1 MRHNA, CDR2 SNTAGT. CDR3 DNA sequence: TGTGCCAGCAGTGCCCTCCGAAGGGTTGGAACTGAGGCTTTCTTT. Amino acid sequence: CASSALRRVGTEAFF.